What follows is one T cell receptor beta chain and its context. The sample belongs to a study of cytomegalovirus exposure and HLA in healthy donors. Trimming pared 6 bases from V and 3 bases from J, leaving 6 bases between. The CDR3 is 11 amino acids. Germline loops: CDR1 MDHEN, CDR2 SYDVKM. TCRdb keeps only in-frame clones here, not all; method: immunoSEQ multiplex PCR. The sample has under 200,000 clones, 85% to 90% seen once. This receptor was taken from a woman aged 25-40 years in good health and CMV-seronegative. The V and J genes are TRBV28 and TRBJ2-7, with D uncertain. The sequenced material came from PBMCs. DNA for the CDR3: TGTGCCAGCAGCGTCAGCTACGAGCAGTACTTC. Residues: CASSVSYEQYF.